This record looks at one T cell receptor beta chain sequence and its context. Its antigen is unknown. The record originates from a study of shared clonotypes between healthy human individuals. At the level of the study: Every donor yielded three CD4 naive, three CD4 memory, two CD8 naive and one CD8 memory plate. Study-level points and caveats: Genetic and exposure-history diversity was limited by the small donor number. On the whole, naive subsets had larger estimated richness than memory subsets had.

V lost 5 bases to trimming and J lost 2 bases, with 6 bases between them. Germline V gene data show CDR1 as ENHRY and CDR2 as SYGVKD. This CDR3 has 13 residues. Subsets obtained from CD4+ cells comprised CD45RA+ naive and CD45RA-negative memory cells. The data were produced by immunoSEQ multiplex PCR, yet TCRdb's version contains in-frame clones alone and is incomplete. The sample carries around 2.1 million clones, around 95% recorded once. The V and J genes are TRBV10-3 and TRBJ2-2; D is ambiguous. Source material: naive CD4+ T cells sorted from blood. Subset specified: CD45RA+ positively selected. The receptor's source is a man aged 18 to 30 in good health. CDR3 sequence: CAISPHNTGELFF. In DNA form, the CDR3 reads TGTGCCATCAGTCCACATAACACCGGGGAGCTGTTTTTT.